What follows is one T cell receptor (beta chain) and its context. The target antigen is unknown. The data belong to a study of siplizumab effects on memory and regulatory T cells. Broader study findings: The majority of clones, roughly 75-97% of proliferating CD4+ or CD8+ clones, lacked an assignable naive or memory phenotype. The Treg-derived share of mappable alloreactive CD4+ clones averaged roughly 64% with siplizumab and 26.9% in controls. In the presence of siplizumab, alloreactive sequences traceable to unstimulated CD4+ memory cells were significantly reduced.

Per individual sample, some 10^5 TCR templates were assayed. This table comes from immunoSEQ multiplex PCR, and its TCRdb copy is limited to in-frame clones, with some not included. Seen here are about 120,000 clones, about 95% observed once, and the top ten hold around 1.7%. Per germline, CDR1 SEHNR and CDR2 FQNEAQ (reference sequence). V was pared by 5 bases and J by 4 bases, with 18 bases between. CDR3 length: 16 residues. This sequence was found in a human donor in good health. The chain is built from TRBV7-9 and TRBJ2-1; the D gene is possibly TRBD1 (6 bases). Sequenced sample: non-Treg CD4+ T cells sorted from blood. The CDR3 sequence: CASSGGPMGLYNEQFF. CDR3 in DNA: TGTGCCAGCAGCGGGGGCCCTATGGGGTTATACAATGAGCAGTTCTTC.